Below are 9 T cell receptor beta chains sequenced from a single sample in a study of cytomegalovirus exposure and HLA in healthy donors. 60 Vbeta and 13 Jbeta primers were used in PCR. Assay used: immunoSEQ multiplex PCR; TCRdb lists only in-frame clones, some missing. The table has over 200,000 clones, approximately 84% seen once. Input material: PBMCs. These receptors were obtained from a woman aged 40 to 49 in good health and CMV-seronegative.

The gene calls are TRBV5-4 and TRBJ2-3, with 10 bases that match TRBD2. This CDR3 has 18 amino acids. Germline CDR1 and CDR2: SGHNT and YYREEE (reference sequence). Trimming cost V 4 bases and J 1 base; bases outside gene matches: 12. The CDR3, as DNA: TGTGCCAGCAGCCGCGAACCGCACGGGACTAGCGGCACAGATACGCAGTATTTT. It is translated as CASSREPHGTSGTDTQYF.

This chain connects TRBV28 to TRBJ2-1; 13 nucleotides line up with TRBD2. Germline V lookup: CDR1 MDHEN, CDR2 SYDVKM. The CDR3 runs 17 residues. The V gene end was trimmed by 3 bases and the J gene end by 0 bases; junction bases not matched to a gene: 2. The DNA for the CDR3 is TGTGCCAGCAGTTTGACTAGCGGGGGGCGCTCCTACAATGAGCAGTTCTTC. Amino acids: CASSLTSGGRSYNEQFF.

The CDR3 spells CASSLVAGSYEQYF. For the CDR3, the DNA is TGCGCCAGCAGCTTGGTGGCGGGATCCTACGAGCAGTACTTC. The chain employs TRBV5-1 and TRBJ2-7; D may be TRBD2 (6 bases). Germline V gene sequence: CDR1 SGHRS, CDR2 YFSETQ. This CDR3 contains 14 residues. With 0 bases removed from V and 1 base from J, the gap between germline ends came to 8 bases.

This chain joins TRBV28 and TRBJ2-3; 10 bases are shared with TRBD2. Germline V gene data show CDR1 as MDHEN and CDR2 as SYDVKM. Unmatched junction bases numbered 11, after V lost 6 bases and J lost 2 bases. The CDR3 loop spans 17 amino acids. DNA for the CDR3: TGTGCCAGCAGGCCGCATAGACTAGCGGGCGCCACAGATACGCAGTATTTT. Its protein product is CASRPHRLAGATDTQYF.

This clone was counted only a few times. The CDR3: CASNREDTQYF. The CDR3 DNA sequence: TGTGCCAGCAATCGGGAGGATACGCAGTATTTT. The J gene is TRBJ2-3, the V gene TRBV5-6; the D gene is possibly TRBD2 (6 bases). The germline V and J ends were trimmed by 6 bases and 6 bases, with 8 bases remaining between them. Germline CDR1 and CDR2: SGHDT and YYEEEE. The CDR3 length is 11 residues.

The genes are TRBV4-2 and TRBJ2-1; 8 nucleotides align to TRBD2. Germline CDR1 LGHNA, CDR2 YNFKEQ. The CDR3 totals 12 residues. J gave up 10 bases and V 1 base, and 0 bases lay outside the gene matches. For the CDR3, the DNA is TGTGCCAGCAGCCAAGGACTAGCGGAGCAGTTCTTC. This sequence encodes CASSQGLAEQFF.

This chain connects TRBV29-1 to TRBJ1-4; unclear D gene. The germline V gene encodes CDR1 SQVTM and CDR2 ANQGSEA. V dropped 6 bases and J dropped 1 base, with 6 bases sitting between them. The CDR3 consists of 12 residues. The CDR3 DNA sequence: TGCAGCGTACAAGTAACTAATGAAAAACTGTTTTTT. This encodes CSVQVTNEKLFF.

About this clone: Other nucleotide sequences in the sample specify the same CDR3. The rearrangement uses TRBV7-2 and TRBJ1-1; TRBD1 aligns across 10 bases. Trimming cost V 0 bases and J 0 bases; bases outside gene matches: 10. Germline V gene lookup returns CDR1 SGHTA and CDR2 FQGNSA. The CDR3 is 19 amino acids. The CDR3 loop reads CASSLAGLTGGLLNTEAFF. CDR3 DNA sequence: TGTGCCAGCAGCTTAGCGGGATTGACAGGGGGCCTTTTGAACACTGAAGCTTTCTTT. The full variable domain, its missing parts supplied by reference TRBV7-2 and TRBJ1-1, is GAGVSQSPSNKVTEKGKDVELRCDPISGHTALYWYRQSLGQGLEFLIYFQGNSAPDKSGLPSDRFSAERTGGSVSTLTIQRTQQEDSAVYLCASSLAGLTGGLLNTEAFFGQGTRLTVV.

The chain has TRBV28 and TRBJ1-1; D is unclear. Trimming cost V 6 bases and J 0 bases, with 17 bases left between them. CDR3 length equals 16 residues. Germline CDR1 and CDR2: MDHEN and SYDVKM. The CDR3 sequence is CASSPWEASMNTEAFF. In nucleotides, the CDR3 is TGTGCCAGCAGCCCTTGGGAGGCCAGCATGAACACTGAAGCTTTCTTT.